The TCR beta chain under discussion was sequenced for a study of cytomegalovirus exposure and HLA in healthy donors (dated by TCRdb to about 2017). For the study in its entirety: According to an earlier analysis of 587 of the donors, some 170 million T cells yielded roughly 110 million unique TCR beta sequences and 250 to 350 Gb of sequence data. An early release that covered some 640 HLA-typed donors contained approximately 300 gigabases of sequencing data and some 87 million unique TCR sequences. Of the roughly 410 genotyped donors, 80% to 90% were placed in the genetic ancestry cluster associated with self-reported Caucasian donors. The study aimed to test whether cataloging public T cell receptors could reveal signatures of past pathogen exposure. The T cell repertoires of around 730 subjects were profiled by immunosequencing and related to cytomegalovirus serostatus. Besides the first cohort of roughly 640 subjects, a separate validation cohort made up of over 100 different subjects was used. High-throughput TCR immunosequencing, statistical association of individual TCRs with disease status, and machine learning were combined to predict cytomegalovirus infection status. In a later analysis, previously published TCR beta repertoires from hundreds of donors were re-analyzed and high-resolution HLA genotyping was added so that TCR occurrence patterns could be studied. Rather than drawing on any new phenotypic data, the later analysis identified candidate immune exposures from TCR beta sequences and the way those sequences occurred across donors. In an earlier analysis of a few hundred of the donors, high-throughput TCR beta sequencing was used to judge whether each TCR beta V gene segment behaved as functional or pseudogenic. Alongside the repertoire data, information on donor age, sex, ethnicity and CMV serostatus was compiled. A later genetic analysis took genome-wide SNP genotypes for about three fifths of the roughly 670 donors and used that subset as a discovery cohort. Every discovery cohort repertoire had been produced on one sequencing platform. Both class I and class II loci were covered by HLA typing, at four-digit resolution. The number of typed donors differed by locus: about 629-630 for A, B, C, DRB1 and DQB1; approximately 530 for DQA1; over 600 for DPA1; and some 470 for DPB1. Because of strong linkage in the cohort, four to six DR-DQ haplotypes were treated as single units for association and clustering. Among roughly 370 genotyped donors of the cohort, an average of approximately 240,000 unique TCR beta nucleotide sequences were sequenced per donor, roughly 18% of them non-productive. General conclusions and limits of the study: A later analysis associated 16,951 TCR beta sequences with specific HLA alleles at a false discovery rate of 0.05. Most TCR sequences were seen in very few donors, while some public TCRs were found in many individuals. In a later genetic analysis, a missense DCLRE1C variant was associated with V-gene and J-gene trimming of TCR beta chains, and the association was replicated in an independent cohort. For the cohort, immune exposure information was limited to CMV serostatus. A later genetic analysis reported fewer N-insertions in productive TCRs among donors in an Asian-associated ancestry cluster than the approximately 700-donor mean. In vitro tests confirmed that a few of the cytomegalovirus-associated TCR beta chains recognize cytomegalovirus antigens. A further reported finding was that TCR beta sequences accurately predicted the HLA-A and HLA-B alleles for most subjects in the first cohort. In a later analysis, HLA-associated TCR beta chains showed more clonal expansion and lower generation probabilities than non-associated chains that were equally common. It was suggested by the authors that the approach could potentially be generalized to other disease states and immunological phenotypes. The 87-base-pair reads could not distinguish some IMGT-functional V segments, including TRBV6-2 and TRBV6-3, so those segments were excluded. Roughly uniform sequencing depth across donors was assumed in presence/absence analyses, although this assumption may not hold. The study gave a list of some 150 TCR beta chains associated with cytomegalovirus. A later analysis reported that several top co-occurrence clusters appeared linked to parvovirus B19, influenza, CMV and Epstein-Barr virus. A cluster of highly shared sequence variants was judged likely to be a technical artifact of the sequencing pipeline. Cytomegalovirus status was reported to be diagnosed by the classifier with high specificity and sensitivity in both the original and validation cohorts. HLA typing was unavailable for some donors at each locus, so association tests used only the typed subset. Broadly in line with IMGT annotations, most TCR beta V segments showed up in productive rearrangements about 90% or about 30% of the time in an earlier analysis of some 590 of the donors. A later analysis found that most CMV-associated TCR beta chains appeared HLA-restricted, with HLA associations seemingly driven largely by CMV exposure. Assigning TCR associations to individual alleles was difficult when HLA alleles, especially DR and DQ, strongly co-occurred. The cohort was sequenced for TCR beta chains only, and without alpha or paired-chain data the features that could be detected were limited. Because counts were too low, 15 or so rarely observed V segments, including chromosome 9 orphons, were excluded from the earlier analysis of roughly 580 of the donors. In a later analysis, TCR association rates were found to vary across HLA loci, with the most associated TCRs seen for DRB1 alleles and the fewest for HLA-C alleles. Linkage disequilibrium might explain the correlated functional status among segregating V segments, but an unknown experimental factor could not be excluded.

Library preparation used the immunoSEQ multiplex PCR assay. For the multiplex PCR, a mixture combining 60 forward primers for TCR Vbeta segments and 13 reverse primers for TCR Jbeta segments was used. Amplification of the CDR3 region of rearranged TCR beta genes was performed with a multiplex PCR assay on genomic DNA. On the Illumina HiSeq System, the amplified TCR beta libraries were sequenced as 87-base-pair reads. The source study handled its data this way. A later analysis counted about 80 million unique TCR beta chains across the 640 or so repertoires, and around 12 million of these chains were shared by at least two donors. Raw reads were error-corrected and collapsed into unique sequences by a nearest-neighbor algorithm in which closely related sequences were merged to remove PCR and sequencing errors. V, D and J gene segments were assigned by aligning CDR3 sequences to IMGT reference sequences. Each retained sequence needed at least a six-nucleotide match to both a V gene segment and a J gene segment. Rearrangements were classified as productive when the CDR3 lacked stop codons and remained in frame with V and J, and all other rearrangements were classified as non-productive. Following IMGT convention, CDR3 was defined as the stretch from the second conserved V-encoded cysteine to the conserved J-encoded phenylalanine. Sequences without an unambiguous match to a single V gene segment were excluded from the earlier analysis of about 640 of the donors. In an earlier analysis of approximately 590 of the donors, a V segment was called functional when productive rearrangements were above 56.7%, and segregating when the standard deviation between donors exceeded 5%. A statistical classification framework was developed to diagnose cytomegalovirus status using the catalog of TCR beta chain sequences. V and J gene assignment, in a later analysis, came from comparing TCR nucleotide sequences with IMGT/GENE-DB human TR gene sequences. In a later analysis, CDR3 sequences and most-parsimonious VDJ recombination scenarios were assigned using the TCRdist pipeline. In a later analysis, each TCR beta chain was defined by its CDR3 amino acid sequence together with its V-gene family, and reads without a unique V-gene family were excluded. As a way to deal with suspected cross-contamination and a sequencing artifact, a later analysis dropped approximately 570 nucleotide sequences that were highly shared and had low generation probability. In a later analysis, a clonal expansion index for each public chain was calculated from normalized within-repertoire ranks of inferred template counts. In a later analysis, generation probabilities were computed with a VDJ recombination model fitted to out-of-frame rearrangements, and the resulting probabilities were checked against IGoR. In a later analysis, TCR-TCR, TCR-HLA and TCR-CMV co-occurrence was scored with hypergeometric tests, and a repertoire-size bias correction was applied to TCR pairs. A later analysis estimated false discovery rates by permuting HLA or CMV assignments 20 times. In a later analysis, co-occurring TCRs were grouped using DBSCAN, and TCRdist sequence similarity was added for clustering within HLA-allele-positive subsets. For co-occurrence clustering, repertoires with fewer than 30,000 or more than 120,000 public chains were excluded, along with about five repertoires with anomalous nucleotide sharing. The immuneACCESS repertoire file appears here via TCRdb, limited to in-frame rearrangements. These files lack a portion of the clones; in checked studies, under half of the deficit traces to unresolved V genes, and the cause of the others is not known. Clonal size and the V and J genes are those of that table, whereas D and trimming came from the DNA. Present in this sample are about 170,000 clones, 62% of which were seen just once. The ten largest clonotypes hold roughly 2.9% of the sample.

For this clone: Its antigen is unknown. No clone much larger than this one lies a single base away; base qualities are absent.

Counted from cysteine to phenylalanine, this CDR3 has 13 amino acids. The only DNA kept is the CDR3, 39 bases in frame from the first base. CDR1 and CDR2 were assigned from the germline V gene (reference sequence) as GTSNPN and SVGIG. Ends trimmed: V by 6 bases, J by 5 bases; bases unmatched to a gene: 7. The cohort comprised 710 or so healthy bone marrow donors. At the time of sampling, all cohort members were nominally healthy, though unrecorded immune exposures were likely present. The donor was CMV seronegative and was included in the group of a few hundred seronegative cohort members. A peripheral blood sample was collected from each donor, and TCR beta sequencing was performed on peripheral blood mononuclear cells. The Qiagen DNeasy Blood Extraction Kit was used to extract genomic DNA from the blood cell samples.

The clonotype originates from a man in his forties in good health and CMV-seronegative. The chain links TRBV30 with TRBJ2-7; 10 central nucleotides agree with TRBD1. The sample consisted of PBMCs. The encoded CDR3 is CACIRDRGNEQYF. Here is the DNA: TGTGCCTGTATCAGGGACAGGGGTAACGAGCAGTACTTC.